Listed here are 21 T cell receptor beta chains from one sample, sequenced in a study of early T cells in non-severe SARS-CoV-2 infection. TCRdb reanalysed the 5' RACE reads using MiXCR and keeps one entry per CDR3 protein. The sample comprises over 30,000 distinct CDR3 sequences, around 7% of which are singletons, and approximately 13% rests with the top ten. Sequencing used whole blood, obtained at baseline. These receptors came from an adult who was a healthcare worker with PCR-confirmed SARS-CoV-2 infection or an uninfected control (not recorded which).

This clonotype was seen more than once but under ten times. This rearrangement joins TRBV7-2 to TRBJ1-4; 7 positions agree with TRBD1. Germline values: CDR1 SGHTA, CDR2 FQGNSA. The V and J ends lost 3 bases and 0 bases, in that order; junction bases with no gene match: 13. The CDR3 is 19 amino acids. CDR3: CASSFGVNRGGSTNEKLFF. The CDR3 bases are TGTGCCAGCAGCTTTGGGGTCAACAGGGGCGGCTCAACTAATGAAAAACTGTTTTTT.

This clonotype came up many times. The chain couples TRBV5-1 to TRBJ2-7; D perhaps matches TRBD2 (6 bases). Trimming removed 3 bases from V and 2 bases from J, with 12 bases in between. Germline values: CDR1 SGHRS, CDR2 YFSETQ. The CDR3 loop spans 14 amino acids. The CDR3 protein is CASSWAGTAYEQYF. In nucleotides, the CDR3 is TGCGCCAGCAGCTGGGCGGGGACCGCCTACGAGCAGTACTTC.

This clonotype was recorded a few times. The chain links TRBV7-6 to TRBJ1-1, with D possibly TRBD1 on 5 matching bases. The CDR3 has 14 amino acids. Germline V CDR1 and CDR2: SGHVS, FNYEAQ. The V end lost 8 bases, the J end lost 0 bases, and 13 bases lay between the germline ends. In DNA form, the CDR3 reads TGTGCCAGCGCGTCCGGGGGGATGAACACTGAAGCTTTCTTT. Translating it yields CASASGGMNTEAFF. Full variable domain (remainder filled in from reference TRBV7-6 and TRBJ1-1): GAGVSQSPRYKVTKRGQDVALRCDPISGHVSLYWYRQALGQGPEFLTYFNYEAQQDKSGLPNDRFSAERPEGSISTLTIQRTEQRDSAMYRCASASGGMNTEAFFGQGTRLTVV.

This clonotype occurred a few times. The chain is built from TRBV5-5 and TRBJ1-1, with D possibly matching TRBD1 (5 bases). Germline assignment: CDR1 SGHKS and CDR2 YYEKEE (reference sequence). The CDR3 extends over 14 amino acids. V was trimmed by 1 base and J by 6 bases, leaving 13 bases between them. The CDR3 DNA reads TGTGCCAGCAGCTTGAAACAGGAGTTTCCTGAAGCTTTCTTT. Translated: CASSLKQEFPEAFF.

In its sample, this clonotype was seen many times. The CDR3 sequence: CASSLGNEQFF. DNA for the CDR3: TGTGCCAGCAGTTTGGGTAATGAGCAGTTCTTC. The chain has TRBV12-3 or TRBV12-4 and TRBJ2-1; D is unclear. Trimming took 3 bases from V and 7 from J, leaving 4 bases between them. The CDR3 totals 11 residues.

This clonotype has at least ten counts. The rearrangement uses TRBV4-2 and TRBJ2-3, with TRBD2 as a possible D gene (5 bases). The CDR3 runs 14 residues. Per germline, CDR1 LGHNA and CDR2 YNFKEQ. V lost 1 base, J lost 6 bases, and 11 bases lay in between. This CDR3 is CASSQVERRDTQYF. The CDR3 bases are TGTGCCAGCAGCCAAGTCGAAAGGAGGGATACGCAGTATTTT.

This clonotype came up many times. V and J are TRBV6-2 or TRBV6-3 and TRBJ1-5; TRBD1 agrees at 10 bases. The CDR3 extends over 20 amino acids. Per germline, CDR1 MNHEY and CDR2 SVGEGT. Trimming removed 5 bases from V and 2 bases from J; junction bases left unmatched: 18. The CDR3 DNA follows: TGTGCCAGCAGTACAAACCATGCCGGGACAGGGGATGTTCGCAATCAGCCCCAGCATTTT. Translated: CASSTNHAGTGDVRNQPQHF.

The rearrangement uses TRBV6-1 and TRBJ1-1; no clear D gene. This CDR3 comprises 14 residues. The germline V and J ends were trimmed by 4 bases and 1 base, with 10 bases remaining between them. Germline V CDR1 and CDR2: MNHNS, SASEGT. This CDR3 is CASSGYVENTEAFF. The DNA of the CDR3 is TGTGCCAGCAGTGGTTACGTGGAGAACACTGAAGCTTTCTTT.

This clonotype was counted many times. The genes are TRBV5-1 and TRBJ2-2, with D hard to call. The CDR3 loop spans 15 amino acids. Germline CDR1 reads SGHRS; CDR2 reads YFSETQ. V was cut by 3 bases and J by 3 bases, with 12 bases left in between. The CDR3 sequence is CASSSRTYDTGELFF. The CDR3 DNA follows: TGCGCCAGCAGCTCCAGGACCTACGACACCGGGGAGCTGTTTTTT.

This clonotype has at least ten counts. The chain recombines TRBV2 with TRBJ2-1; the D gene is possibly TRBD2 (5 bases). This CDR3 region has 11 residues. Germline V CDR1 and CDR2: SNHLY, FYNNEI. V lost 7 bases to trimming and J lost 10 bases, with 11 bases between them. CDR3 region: CASTKREEQFF. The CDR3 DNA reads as TGTGCCAGCACCAAGAGGGAGGAGCAGTTCTTC.

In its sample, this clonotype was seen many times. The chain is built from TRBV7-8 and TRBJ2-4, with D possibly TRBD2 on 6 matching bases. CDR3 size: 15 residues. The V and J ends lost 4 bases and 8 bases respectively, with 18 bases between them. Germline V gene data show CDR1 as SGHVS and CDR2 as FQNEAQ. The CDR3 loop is CASSSKWAGGDIQYF. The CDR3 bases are TGTGCCAGCAGCTCCAAATGGGCAGGAGGGGACATTCAGTACTTC.

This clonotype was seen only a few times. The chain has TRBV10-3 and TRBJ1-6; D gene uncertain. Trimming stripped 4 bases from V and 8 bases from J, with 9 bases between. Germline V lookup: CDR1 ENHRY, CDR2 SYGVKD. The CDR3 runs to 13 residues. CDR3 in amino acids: CAISATLYSPLHF. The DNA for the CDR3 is TGTGCCATCAGTGCCACACTGTATTCACCCCTCCACTTT.

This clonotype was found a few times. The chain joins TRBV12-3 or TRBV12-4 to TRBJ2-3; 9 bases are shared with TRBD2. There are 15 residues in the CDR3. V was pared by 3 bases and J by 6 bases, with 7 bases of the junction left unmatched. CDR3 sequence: CASSFAGGPYDTQYF. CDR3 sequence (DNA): TGTGCCAGCAGTTTCGCGGGAGGGCCTTATGATACGCAGTATTTT.

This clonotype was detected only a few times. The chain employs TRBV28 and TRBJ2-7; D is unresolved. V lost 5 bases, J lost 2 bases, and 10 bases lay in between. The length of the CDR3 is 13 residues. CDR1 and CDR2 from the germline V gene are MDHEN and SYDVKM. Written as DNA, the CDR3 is TGTGCCAGCAGTCAGATTGGAGCCTACGAGCAGTACTTC. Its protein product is CASSQIGAYEQYF.

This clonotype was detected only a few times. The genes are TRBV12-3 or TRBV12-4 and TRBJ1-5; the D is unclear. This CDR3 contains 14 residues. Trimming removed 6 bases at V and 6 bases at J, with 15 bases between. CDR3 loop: CASSPDGVSQPQHF. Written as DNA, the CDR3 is TGTGCCAGCAGCCCCGACGGGGTAAGTCAGCCCCAGCATTTT.

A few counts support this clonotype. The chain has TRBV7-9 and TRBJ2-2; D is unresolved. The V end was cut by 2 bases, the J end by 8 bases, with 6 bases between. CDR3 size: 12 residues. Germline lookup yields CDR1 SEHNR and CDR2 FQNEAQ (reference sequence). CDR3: CASSLISGELFF. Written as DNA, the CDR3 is TGTGCCAGCAGCTTAATTTCTGGGGAGCTGTTTTTT.

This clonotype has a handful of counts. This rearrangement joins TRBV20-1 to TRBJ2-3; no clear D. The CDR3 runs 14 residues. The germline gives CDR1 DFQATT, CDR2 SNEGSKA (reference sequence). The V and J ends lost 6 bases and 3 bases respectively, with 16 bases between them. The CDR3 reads CSAKRSWETDTQYF. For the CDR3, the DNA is TGCAGTGCAAAGAGATCTTGGGAAACAGATACGCAGTATTTT.

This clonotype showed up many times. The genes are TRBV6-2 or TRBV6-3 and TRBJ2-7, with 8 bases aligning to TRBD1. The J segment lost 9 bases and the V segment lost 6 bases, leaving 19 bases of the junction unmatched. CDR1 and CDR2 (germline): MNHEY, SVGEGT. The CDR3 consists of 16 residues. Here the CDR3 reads CASSKRTGTGSNVQYF. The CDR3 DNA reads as TGTGCCAGCAGCAAACGAACCGGGACAGGATCCAACGTGCAGTACTTC.

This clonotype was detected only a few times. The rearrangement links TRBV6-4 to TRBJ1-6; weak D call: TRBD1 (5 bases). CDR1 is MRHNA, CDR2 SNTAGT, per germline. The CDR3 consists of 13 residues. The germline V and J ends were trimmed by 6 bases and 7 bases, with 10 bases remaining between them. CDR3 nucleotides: TGTGCCAGCAGGAGGGACGGGAATTCACCCCTCCACTTT. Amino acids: CASRRDGNSPLHF.

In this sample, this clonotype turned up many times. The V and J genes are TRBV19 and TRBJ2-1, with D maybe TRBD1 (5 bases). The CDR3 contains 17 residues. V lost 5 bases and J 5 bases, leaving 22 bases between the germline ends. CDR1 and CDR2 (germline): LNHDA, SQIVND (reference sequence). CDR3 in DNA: TGTGCCAGTAGTGCCATACGACAGACCCACAGCCACAATGAGCAGTTCTTC. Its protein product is CASSAIRQTHSHNEQFF.

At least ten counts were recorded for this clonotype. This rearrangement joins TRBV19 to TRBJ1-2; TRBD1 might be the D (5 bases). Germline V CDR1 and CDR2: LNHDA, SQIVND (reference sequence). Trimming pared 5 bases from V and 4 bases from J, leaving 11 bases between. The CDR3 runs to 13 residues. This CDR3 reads CASSYQGTYGYTF. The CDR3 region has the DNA TGTGCCAGTAGTTATCAGGGAACCTATGGCTACACCTTC.